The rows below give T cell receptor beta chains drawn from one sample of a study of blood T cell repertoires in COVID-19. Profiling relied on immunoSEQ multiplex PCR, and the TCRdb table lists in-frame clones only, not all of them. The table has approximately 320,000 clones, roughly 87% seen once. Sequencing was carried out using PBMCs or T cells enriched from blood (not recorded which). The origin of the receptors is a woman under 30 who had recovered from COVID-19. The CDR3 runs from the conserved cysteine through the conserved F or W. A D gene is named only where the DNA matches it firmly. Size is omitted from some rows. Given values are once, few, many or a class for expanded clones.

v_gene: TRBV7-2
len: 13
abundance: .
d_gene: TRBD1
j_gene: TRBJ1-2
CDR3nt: TGTGCCAGCAGCGACCCAGGGGGGTATGGCTACACCTTC
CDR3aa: CASSDPGGYGYTF

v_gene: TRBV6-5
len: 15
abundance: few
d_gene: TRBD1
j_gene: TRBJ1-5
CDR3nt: TGTGCCAGCAGCCAGACAGGGGCATTAAATCAGCCCCAGCATTTT
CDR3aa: CASSQTGALNQPQHF

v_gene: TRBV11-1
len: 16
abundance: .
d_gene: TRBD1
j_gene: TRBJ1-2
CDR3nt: TGTGCCAGCAGCTTAGGCTCAGGGGGCGCTGGCTATGGCTACACCTTC
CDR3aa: CASSLGSGGAGYGYTF

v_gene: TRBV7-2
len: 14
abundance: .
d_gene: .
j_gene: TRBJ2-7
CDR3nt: TGTGCCAGCAGCTTAACCTCTTCCGGAAGGGGGCAGTACTTC
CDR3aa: CASSLTSSGRGQYF

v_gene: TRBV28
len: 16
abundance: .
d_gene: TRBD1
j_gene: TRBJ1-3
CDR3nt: TGTGCCAGCAGTTATATGACAGGGGGCCCTGGAAACACCATATATTTT
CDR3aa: CASSYMTGGPGNTIYF

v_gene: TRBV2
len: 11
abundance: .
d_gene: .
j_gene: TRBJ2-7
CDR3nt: TGTGCCAGCAGTGACGGCGGGAAGCAGTACTTC
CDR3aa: CASSDGGKQYF

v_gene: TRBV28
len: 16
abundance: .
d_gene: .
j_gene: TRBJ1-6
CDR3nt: TGTGCCAGCAGTCAACGCTTCGCCAGACAGAATTCACCCCTCCACTTT
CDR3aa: CASSQRFARQNSPLHF

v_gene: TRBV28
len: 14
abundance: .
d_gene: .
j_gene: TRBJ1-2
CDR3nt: TGTGCCAGCAAACCGGGACATCAAAACTATGGCTACACCTTC
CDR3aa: CASKPGHQNYGYTF

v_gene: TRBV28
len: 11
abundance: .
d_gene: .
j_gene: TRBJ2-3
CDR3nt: TGTGCCAGCAGTTTCCAGAATACGCAGTATTTT
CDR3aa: CASSFQNTQYF

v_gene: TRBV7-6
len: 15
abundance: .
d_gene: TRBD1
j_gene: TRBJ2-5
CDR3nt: TGTGCCAGCAGCTCCCCTGGACAGGGCAGAGAGACCCAGTACTTC
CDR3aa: CASSSPGQGRETQYF

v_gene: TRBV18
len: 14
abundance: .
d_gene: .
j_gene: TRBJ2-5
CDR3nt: TGTGCCAGCTCACCACCGACAGAAAGAGAGACCCAGTACTTC
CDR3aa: CASSPPTERETQYF

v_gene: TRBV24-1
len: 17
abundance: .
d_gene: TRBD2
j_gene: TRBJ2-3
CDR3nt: TGTGCCACCAGTGGGGGACTAGCGGGACTTTACACAGATACGCAGTATTTT
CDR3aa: CATSGGLAGLYTDTQYF

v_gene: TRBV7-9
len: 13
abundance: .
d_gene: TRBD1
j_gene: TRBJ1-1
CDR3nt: TGTGCCAGCACCCCGTCGACAGGGACTGAAGCTTTCTTT
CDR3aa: CASTPSTGTEAFF

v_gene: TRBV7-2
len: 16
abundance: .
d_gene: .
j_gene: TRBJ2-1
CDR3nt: TGTGCCAGCAGATTAGCCCCGGGCCAGGGGACAAATGAGCAGTTCTTC
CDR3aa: CASRLAPGQGTNEQFF

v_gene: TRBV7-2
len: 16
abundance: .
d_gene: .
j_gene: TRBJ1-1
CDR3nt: TGTGCCAGCAGCTTTCGGGGAACGGGATTCTACACTGAAGCTTTCTTT
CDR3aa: CASSFRGTGFYTEAFF

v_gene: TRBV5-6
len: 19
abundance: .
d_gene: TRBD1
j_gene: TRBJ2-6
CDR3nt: TGTGCCAGCAGCCCGGTAGGACAGGTTGGTCTCGCTGGGGCCAACGTCCTGACTTTC
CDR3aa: CASSPVGQVGLAGANVLTF

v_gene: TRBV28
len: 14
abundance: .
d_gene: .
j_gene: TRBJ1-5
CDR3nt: TGTGCCTCAAAGGGGATCTTGAGCAATCAGCCCCAGCATTTT
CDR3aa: CASKGILSNQPQHF